This is a list of T cell receptor beta chains from one sample in a study of blood T cell repertoires in COVID-19. TCRdb keeps only in-frame clones here, not all; method: immunoSEQ multiplex PCR. The sample yields over 100,000 clones, 82% seen once. The sample consisted of peripheral blood. All receptors derive from a woman aged 70 to 79 with acute or convalescent COVID-19. CDR3s include the opening cysteine and the closing phenylalanine or tryptophan. Each record gives: V gene, D gene, clone size, J gene, CDR3 DNA, CDR3 protein. D genes are given only for firm matches. Clone sizes are given selectively: once, few, many, or a class where the clone is expanded.

v_call: TRBV7-2
d_call: .
clone_size: .
j_call: TRBJ1-2
cdr3_nt: TGTGCCAGCAGCTTAGTAGACAGTTCCCCGGAAGGCTACACCTTC
cdr3_aa: CASSLVDSSPEGYTF

v_call: TRBV11-3
d_call: .
clone_size: once
j_call: TRBJ2-5
cdr3_nt: TGTGCCAGCAGCATGACAGCCCAAGAGACCCAGTACTTC
cdr3_aa: CASSMTAQETQYF

v_call: TRBV2
d_call: .
clone_size: .
j_call: TRBJ2-1
cdr3_nt: TGTGCCAGCAGAGGGGGGGGTCTAGCAGGAAATGAGCAGTTCTTC
cdr3_aa: CASRGGGLAGNEQFF

v_call: TRBV4-2
d_call: TRBD1
clone_size: few
j_call: TRBJ1-4
cdr3_nt: TGTGCCAGCAGCCGAATACAGGGGGACCCTTCCGAAAAACTGTTTTTT
cdr3_aa: CASSRIQGDPSEKLFF

v_call: TRBV11-1
d_call: TRBD1
clone_size: .
j_call: TRBJ2-1
cdr3_nt: TGTGCCAGCAGCCTCGGACAGGGGGCTTCAAATGAGCAGTTCTTC
cdr3_aa: CASSLGQGASNEQFF

v_call: TRBV19
d_call: TRBD1
clone_size: few
j_call: TRBJ2-1
cdr3_nt: TGTGCCAGTAGTACCTTCGGACAGGGGGCTTACAATGAGCAGTTCTTC
cdr3_aa: CASSTFGQGAYNEQFF

v_call: TRBV3-1/TRBV3-2
d_call: .
clone_size: .
j_call: TRBJ2-7
cdr3_nt: TGTGCCAGCAGTATCGCCTACGAGCAGTACTTC
cdr3_aa: CASSIAYEQYF

v_call: TRBV5-4
d_call: .
clone_size: .
j_call: TRBJ1-2
cdr3_nt: TGTGCCAGCAGCTTGGCGGGGATTACTGAGTTCTATGGCTACACCTTC
cdr3_aa: CASSLAGITEFYGYTF

v_call: TRBV11-3
d_call: TRBD1
clone_size: .
j_call: TRBJ1-2
cdr3_nt: TGTGCCAGTACTAACAGGGGAGAAGGAGGTGATGGCTACACCTTC
cdr3_aa: CASTNRGEGGDGYTF

v_call: TRBV30
d_call: TRBD1
clone_size: .
j_call: TRBJ1-2
cdr3_nt: TGTGCCTGGAGTAAGGACAGGGCTCTACTAGGCTATGGCTACACCTTC
cdr3_aa: CAWSKDRALLGYGYTF

v_call: TRBV6-5
d_call: TRBD1
clone_size: .
j_call: TRBJ1-1
cdr3_nt: TGTGCCAGCAGTTACGGGCGGACAGGGGGCACTGAAGCTTTCTTT
cdr3_aa: CASSYGRTGGTEAFF

v_call: TRBV5-1
d_call: TRBD1
clone_size: .
j_call: TRBJ2-7
cdr3_nt: TGCGCCAGCAGCTTGGCTGAGACAGGGAGCGAGCAGTACTTC
cdr3_aa: CASSLAETGSEQYF

v_call: TRBV19
d_call: .
clone_size: .
j_call: TRBJ1-1
cdr3_nt: TGTGCCAGTAGTCAACAGGGATCTGAAGCTTTCTTT
cdr3_aa: CASSQQGSEAFF

v_call: TRBV3-1/TRBV3-2
d_call: TRBD2
clone_size: .
j_call: TRBJ2-5
cdr3_nt: TGTGCCAGCAGCCGGGGCGGGGGGCTGTACCAAGAGACCCAGTACTTC
cdr3_aa: CASSRGGGLYQETQYF

v_call: TRBV25-1
d_call: TRBD1
clone_size: .
j_call: TRBJ2-5
cdr3_nt: TGTGCCAGCAGTCTCCAGGGGGCATGGGAGACCCAGTACTTC
cdr3_aa: CASSLQGAWETQYF

v_call: TRBV19
d_call: .
clone_size: .
j_call: TRBJ1-2
cdr3_nt: TGTGCCAGTAGTTCTCCGGGACACTTTAACTATGGCTACACCTTC
cdr3_aa: CASSSPGHFNYGYTF

v_call: TRBV6-1
d_call: .
clone_size: .
j_call: TRBJ2-3
cdr3_nt: TGTGCCAGCAGTGGGGGGGACAGCCCAACGGATACGCAGTATTTT
cdr3_aa: CASSGGDSPTDTQYF

v_call: TRBV3-1/TRBV3-2
d_call: .
clone_size: .
j_call: TRBJ2-3
cdr3_nt: TGTGCCAGCAGCCAAGAAATAGCGCACAGTAGCACAGATACGCAGTATTTT
cdr3_aa: CASSQEIAHSSTDTQYF

v_call: TRBV5-5
d_call: TRBD1
clone_size: .
j_call: TRBJ2-7
cdr3_nt: TGTGCCAGCAGCCTGGACAGGGACTCCTACGAGCAGTACTTC
cdr3_aa: CASSLDRDSYEQYF

v_call: TRBV12-3/TRBV12-4
d_call: .
clone_size: .
j_call: TRBJ2-7
cdr3_nt: TGTGCCAGCATCCCGACTCATTCCTACGAGCAGTACTTC
cdr3_aa: CASIPTHSYEQYF

v_call: TRBV10-2
d_call: .
clone_size: .
j_call: TRBJ1-3
cdr3_nt: TGCGCCAGCAGTGAATCAGACAGGCACTCTGGAAACACCATATATTTT
cdr3_aa: CASSESDRHSGNTIYF

v_call: TRBV30
d_call: TRBD1
clone_size: .
j_call: TRBJ1-2
cdr3_nt: TGTGCCCGACGCAACTACAAAGGCTCGGGCCCGACCGGGACAGAGAATGGCTACACCTTC
cdr3_aa: CARRNYKGSGPTGTENGYTF

v_call: TRBV10-3
d_call: .
clone_size: once
j_call: TRBJ2-1
cdr3_nt: TGTGCCATCAGGGACTCGACGGGGTCCTACAATGAGCAGTTCTTC
cdr3_aa: CAIRDSTGSYNEQFF

v_call: TRBV11-3
d_call: TRBD2
clone_size: once
j_call: TRBJ2-1
cdr3_nt: TGTGCCAGCAGCTCCAGGACTAGCGGGGGGTCCTACAATGAGCAGTTCTTC
cdr3_aa: CASSSRTSGGSYNEQFF

v_call: TRBV27
d_call: .
clone_size: .
j_call: TRBJ1-4
cdr3_nt: TGTGCCAGCAGCCACCGAGGAGCCAATAATGAAAAACTGTTTTTT
cdr3_aa: CASSHRGANNEKLFF

v_call: TRBV11-3
d_call: .
clone_size: .
j_call: TRBJ1-1
cdr3_nt: TGTGCCAGCAGCCAAGGGGGGGGGTCGGATGAAGCTTTCTTT
cdr3_aa: CASSQGGGSDEAFF

v_call: TRBV19
d_call: TRBD1
clone_size: .
j_call: TRBJ1-2
cdr3_nt: TGTGCCAGTAGTCCCTCCGGGACAGGCTATGGCTACACCTTC
cdr3_aa: CASSPSGTGYGYTF

v_call: TRBV30
d_call: TRBD1
clone_size: .
j_call: TRBJ1-4
cdr3_nt: TGTGCCTGGAGTAGGGACAGGTGGGATGAAAAACTGTTTTTT
cdr3_aa: CAWSRDRWDEKLFF

v_call: TRBV11-3
d_call: TRBD1
clone_size: .
j_call: TRBJ1-4
cdr3_nt: TGTGCCAGCAGCCCAGCAGGGGGCGATGAAAAACTGTTTTTT
cdr3_aa: CASSPAGGDEKLFF

v_call: TRBV30
d_call: .
clone_size: .
j_call: TRBJ1-3
cdr3_nt: TGTGCCTGGATGGACAGAGGAGCTGGAAACACCATATATTTT
cdr3_aa: CAWMDRGAGNTIYF

v_call: TRBV12-3/TRBV12-4
d_call: .
clone_size: .
j_call: TRBJ1-2
cdr3_nt: TGTGCCAGCAGTTACGGGGTAAACTATGGCTACACCTTC
cdr3_aa: CASSYGVNYGYTF

v_call: TRBV6-2/TRBV6-3
d_call: .
clone_size: once
j_call: TRBJ2-7
cdr3_nt: TGTGCCAGCAGCCCCAGAATACCAGCGGACGAGCAGTACTTC
cdr3_aa: CASSPRIPADEQYF

v_call: TRBV7-6
d_call: TRBD1
clone_size: few
j_call: TRBJ1-5
cdr3_nt: TGTGCCAGCAGCTTAGCGGACAGGGACTGTCAGCCCCAGCATTTT
cdr3_aa: CASSLADRDCQPQHF

v_call: TRBV6-2/TRBV6-3
d_call: .
clone_size: once
j_call: TRBJ2-5
cdr3_nt: TGTGCCAGCAGTCGACCCCCAGGAGAGACCCAGTACTTC
cdr3_aa: CASSRPPGETQYF

v_call: TRBV7-9
d_call: .
clone_size: .
j_call: TRBJ2-4
cdr3_nt: TGTGCCAGCAGCTTAGGCAGGGGAAACATTCAGTACTTC
cdr3_aa: CASSLGRGNIQYF

v_call: TRBV18
d_call: .
clone_size: .
j_call: TRBJ2-3
cdr3_nt: TGTGCCAGCTCACCCGGGACTAGCACAGATACGCAGTATTTT
cdr3_aa: CASSPGTSTDTQYF

v_call: TRBV2
d_call: .
clone_size: .
j_call: TRBJ2-6
cdr3_nt: TGTGCCAGCACCCTCGGTGGGGCCAACGTCCTGACTTTC
cdr3_aa: CASTLGGANVLTF

v_call: TRBV7-3
d_call: .
clone_size: few
j_call: TRBJ2-1
cdr3_nt: TGTGCCAGCAGCCTTCAACAGGGAGTCCGGCAGTTCTTC
cdr3_aa: CASSLQQGVRQFF

v_call: TRBV7-6
d_call: TRBD1
clone_size: .
j_call: TRBJ2-1
cdr3_nt: TGTGCCAGCAGCTTAGAGCGGTTTTGGGGACAGGGTTCCACTGAGCAGTTCTTC
cdr3_aa: CASSLERFWGQGSTEQFF

v_call: TRBV15
d_call: .
clone_size: few
j_call: TRBJ1-4
cdr3_nt: TGTGCCACCAGCAAAGAGTGGCAGGTTTTTAAACTGTTTTTT
cdr3_aa: CATSKEWQVFKLFF

v_call: TRBV6-5
d_call: TRBD1
clone_size: .
j_call: TRBJ1-2
cdr3_nt: TGTGCCAGCAGTTATGCTTGGACAGGCTATGGCTACACCTTC
cdr3_aa: CASSYAWTGYGYTF

v_call: TRBV6-5
d_call: .
clone_size: .
j_call: TRBJ1-2
cdr3_nt: TGTGCCAGCCACAGGGTAAACTATGGCTACACCTTC
cdr3_aa: CASHRVNYGYTF

v_call: TRBV19
d_call: .
clone_size: .
j_call: TRBJ2-3
cdr3_nt: TGTGCCAGTAGTAATGCCGGAGGTCCCGTGCCAGATACGCAGTATTTT
cdr3_aa: CASSNAGGPVPDTQYF

v_call: TRBV5-1
d_call: .
clone_size: .
j_call: TRBJ2-1
cdr3_nt: TGCGCCAGCAGCTTGGCCGGGAACAATGAGCAGTTCTTC
cdr3_aa: CASSLAGNNEQFF

v_call: TRBV20-1
d_call: TRBD1
clone_size: .
j_call: TRBJ1-1
cdr3_nt: TGCAGTGCTGATCAGGGGGCGAATGCTTTCTTT
cdr3_aa: CSADQGANAFF

v_call: TRBV23-1
d_call: .
clone_size: .
j_call: TRBJ1-1
cdr3_nt: TGCGCCAGCAGTCAAGGGGCCAGAATGAACACTGAAGCTTTCTTT
cdr3_aa: CASSQGARMNTEAFF